This TCR beta chain was obtained from a study of blood T cell repertoires in COVID-19. Whole-study context: Spain, Italy and the United States supplied samples that represented acute and convalescent COVID-19. T cells, B-cell-depleted T cells, or PBMCs supplied cDNA or gDNA.

The protocol was immunoSEQ multiplex PCR, while the TCRdb copy is restricted to in-frame clones and leaves out a portion. The repertoire includes 240,000 or so clones, approximately 88% of them detected once, and around 0.78% sits in the top ten. This clone was found a few times. The germline V and J ends were trimmed by 4 bases and 2 bases, with 12 bases remaining between them. The CDR3 sequence is 15 residues long. Germline CDR1 reads MNHEY; CDR2 reads SVGEGT. The source of this sequence is a woman between 25 and 40 years old with acute or convalescent COVID-19. This rearrangement joins TRBV6-2 or TRBV6-3 to TRBJ2-1; D perhaps matches TRBD1 (6 bases). Sequencing was done on a sample of peripheral blood. The CDR3 loop is CASSWGQGPYNEQFF. The CDR3 DNA follows: TGTGCCAGCAGTTGGGGGCAGGGACCCTACAATGAGCAGTTCTTC.